What follows are 25 T cell receptor beta chains derived from one specimen sequenced in a study of CXCR3-negative and CXCR3-positive naive CD8 T cells (dated by TCRdb to about 2019). TCRdb shows the sequencer as NextSeq 550. The Human TCR Profiling Kit (MiLaboratory) was used to prepare UMI-labeled 5' RACE TRB cDNA libraries. After the reads were reprocessed by TCRdb, one entry was made per CDR3 protein sequence, with no DNA. The sample table records about 130,000 distinct CDR3 sequences. In total, the top ten clones hold about 0.3% of the sample. Source material: naive CXCR3- CD8+ T cells from blood. This specimen's cell subset or site label, per the study, means: CD45RO-CCR7+CD27+CD95- naive CD8+ T cells lacking CXCR3 (TNR3-). The source of these receptors is a human donor in good health. Some clones in this sample may be carry-over from other donors' samples.

The J gene is TRBJ2-1, the V gene TRBV6-2 or TRBV6-3. Germline values: CDR1 MNHEY, CDR2 SVGEGT. The CDR3 covers 14 residues. The CDR3 sequence: CASSYLSPYNEQFF.

The V and J genes are TRBV28 and TRBJ2-5; TCRdb names TRBD1, which stays unverified in the absence of DNA. Germline CDR1 MDHEN, CDR2 SYDVKM. The length of the CDR3 is 16 residues. The CDR3 sequence: CASRYMGQGLVETQYF.

This chain links TRBV23-1 with TRBJ2-4; as DNA is missing, the TRBD1 call by TCRdb cannot be tested. TRBV23-1 falls under the ORF class, with uncertain function. The CDR3 is 19 residues long. CDR3: CASRTTGFHQGLAKNIQYF.

The rearrangement uses TRBV7-3 and TRBJ2-7; TCRdb returns TRBD2, unconfirmable since there is no DNA. This CDR3 comprises 19 residues. Germline V gene data show CDR1 as SGHTA and CDR2 as FQGTGA. CDR3 residues: CASSFVSRQGPGGTYEQYF.

The chain carries TRBV12-3 or TRBV12-4 and TRBJ1-4; with no DNA, the TCRdb D assignment of TRBD1 cannot be verified. The CDR3 is 16 amino acids. This chain's CDR3 is CASSLVGQLSNEKLFF.

The chain combines TRBV21-1 with TRBJ2-7; TCRdb outputs TRBD1, but without DNA this stays unchecked. TRBV21-1 is labeled a pseudogene. This CDR3 comprises 15 residues. CDR3 amino acids: CASSKVRTLVYEQYF.

This sequence joins TRBV5-4 and TRBJ2-7. Germline lookup yields CDR1 SGHNT and CDR2 YYREEE (reference sequence). The CDR3 sequence is 13 residues long. CDR3 sequence reads: CASSLVGNYEQYF. The full variable domain, with the rest looked up from reference TRBV5-4 and TRBJ2-7, is ETGVTQSPTHLIKTRGQQVTLRCSSQSGHNTVSWYQQALGQGPQFIFQYYREEENGRGNFPPRFSGLQFPNYSSELNVNALELDDSALYLCASSLVGNYEQYFGPGTRLTVT.

This chain links TRBV20-1 with TRBJ2-7. This CDR3 has 11 residues. Germline CDR1 and CDR2: DFQATT and SNEGSKA (reference sequence). CDR3 sequence reads: CSAKEGYEQYF.

This chain connects TRBV29-1 to TRBJ2-7; TCRdb's D gene call, TRBD1, goes unchecked for lack of DNA. Germline V CDR1 and CDR2: SQVTM, ANQGSEA. The CDR3 is made up of 12 amino acids. CDR3: CSVISPGGDEYF.

The CDR3: CASSLGDSPEDEKLFF. The J gene is TRBJ1-4, the V gene TRBV5-1; the TRBD1 assignment by TCRdb is unverifiable without DNA. The germline gives CDR1 SGHRS, CDR2 YFSETQ. The CDR3 has 16 residues.

The chain is built from TRBV6-2 or TRBV6-3 and TRBJ1-6; the D gene TCRdb calls, TRBD1, cannot be checked with no DNA. This CDR3 is built from 15 residues. Looked up from germline, CDR1 is MNHEY and CDR2 is SVGEGT. CDR3 in amino acids: CASSTRDTYNSPLHF.

The CDR3 here is CASSPNRRLDYTDTQYF. This chain joins TRBV11-1 and TRBJ2-3. This CDR3 has 17 residues. In germline, CDR1 is SGHAT, CDR2 FQDESV (reference sequence).

V is TRBV13 and J is TRBJ2-1; lacking DNA, the TRBD1 call made by TCRdb goes unchecked. The CDR3 covers 16 residues. CDR1 and CDR2 from the germline V gene are PRHDT and FYEKMQ (reference sequence). The chain's CDR3 is CASSSPDRGPYNEQFF.

The chain uses TRBV14 and TRBJ2-7; without DNA, the TCRdb call of TRBD1 cannot be checked. The CDR3 has 15 residues. CDR1 SGHDN and CDR2 FVKESK come from the germline V gene. The CDR3 sequence: CASSRERGPSYEQYF.

This chain links TRBV12-3 or TRBV12-4 with TRBJ2-1; without DNA, the TCRdb call of TRBD1 cannot be checked. This CDR3 has 17 residues. CDR3 residues: CASSTPLTGFVGNEQFF.

The chain couples TRBV20-1 to TRBJ2-7; the TCRdb call, TRBD1, lacks DNA for checking. The CDR3 is 13 amino acids. Germline V gene sequence: CDR1 DFQATT, CDR2 SNEGSKA (reference sequence). The CDR3 reads CSARDDRGREQYF.

The V call is TRBV12-3 or TRBV12-4, the J call TRBJ2-7; TCRdb's D call of TRBD2 is untestable without DNA. The CDR3 has 13 residues. CDR3: CPSRAGGNYEQYF.

The chain is built from TRBV13 and TRBJ2-1; as DNA is missing, the TRBD2 call by TCRdb cannot be tested. The CDR3 sequence is 16 residues long. Germline V gene sequence: CDR1 PRHDT, CDR2 FYEKMQ (reference sequence). Here the CDR3 reads CASSFSASGIYDEQFF.

V usage is TRBV3-1 and J usage is TRBJ1-2; TCRdb's D call of TRBD1 is untestable without DNA. The germline V gene encodes CDR1 LGHDT and CDR2 YNNKEL (reference sequence). CDR3 length equals 15 residues. CDR3 amino acids: CASSQGPPGRDGYTF.

J is TRBJ2-7 and V is TRBV29-1; TCRdb indicates TRBD1, and absent DNA this call remains unverified. The CDR3 loop spans 15 amino acids. CDR1 SQVTM and CDR2 ANQGSEA come from the germline V gene. The CDR3 loop is CSVGRLGQNHYEQYF.

The rearrangement links TRBV4-1 to TRBJ2-7; TCRdb's D call of TRBD1 is untestable without DNA. CDR3 size: 18 residues. Germline lookup yields CDR1 MGHRA and CDR2 YSYEKL. CDR3 residues: CASSQGPPGSTVSYEQYF.

This chain joins TRBV10-3 and TRBJ2-7; TCRdb proposes TRBD2, but this gene call is untestable without DNA. CDR3 length: 15 residues. The germline CDR1 and CDR2 sequences are ENHRY and SYGVKD. The CDR3: CAITDTSGSFREQYF.

The V gene is TRBV20-1, the J gene TRBJ2-7; TCRdb names TRBD2, which stays unverified in the absence of DNA. The length of the CDR3 is 13 residues. Looked up from germline, CDR1 is DFQATT and CDR2 is SNEGSKA (reference sequence). The CDR3: CSARDAGVYEQYF.

V usage is TRBV14 and J usage is TRBJ2-3. This CDR3 has 13 residues. Germline loops: CDR1 SGHDN, CDR2 FVKESK. CDR3 protein: CASSQEASDTQYF.

The V call is TRBV11-2, the J call TRBJ2-1; TCRdb's D call, TRBD2, is unchecked because there is no DNA. The germline V gene encodes CDR1 SGHAT and CDR2 FQNNGV. The length of the CDR3 is 19 residues. The CDR3 loop is CASSSFWREVSISYNEQFF.